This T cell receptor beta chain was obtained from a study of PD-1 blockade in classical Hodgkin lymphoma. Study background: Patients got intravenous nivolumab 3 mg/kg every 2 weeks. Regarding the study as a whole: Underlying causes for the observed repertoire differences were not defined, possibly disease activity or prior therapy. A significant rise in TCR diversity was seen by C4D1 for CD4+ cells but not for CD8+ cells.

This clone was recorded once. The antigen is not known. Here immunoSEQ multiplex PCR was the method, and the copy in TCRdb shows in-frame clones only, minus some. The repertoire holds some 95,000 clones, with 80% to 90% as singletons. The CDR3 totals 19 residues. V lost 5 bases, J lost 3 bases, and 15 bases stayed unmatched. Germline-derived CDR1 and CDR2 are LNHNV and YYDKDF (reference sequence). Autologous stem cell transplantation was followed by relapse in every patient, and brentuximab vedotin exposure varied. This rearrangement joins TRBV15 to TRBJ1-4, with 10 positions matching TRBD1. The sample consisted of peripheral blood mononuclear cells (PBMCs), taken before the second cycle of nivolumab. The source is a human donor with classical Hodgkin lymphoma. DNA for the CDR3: TGTGCCACCAGCCCAATGGGACAGGGGTATTCGGTTGCTAATGAAAAACTGTTTTTT. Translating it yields CATSPMGQGYSVANEKLFF.